The 24 T cell receptor beta chains presented below share a single source sample, sequenced in a study of radiotherapy plus CTLA-4 blockade in lung cancer. Repertoires were generated with immunoSEQ multiplex PCR, while TCRdb's copy carries only in-frame clones and drops some. The sample has some 66,000 clones, under 85% seen once. The sequencing used peripheral blood, collected from a patient treated with radiotherapy plus ipilimumab. The receptors originated from a human donor with non-small cell lung cancer who had a partial response to radiotherapy plus ipilimumab.

The chain combines TRBV6-6 with TRBJ2-7, with a possible D match to TRBD2 (6 bases). The CDR3 extends over 16 amino acids. Per the germline V gene, CDR1 is MNHNY and CDR2 is SVGAGI (reference sequence). V lost 5 bases and J lost 4, with 21 bases in between. CDR3 sequence reads: CASSLVLGLRGYEQYF. CDR3 nucleotide sequence: TGTGCCAGCAGTCTAGTTCTCGGACTAAGAGGTTACGAGCAGTACTTC.

This chain connects TRBV9 to TRBJ2-2, with 9 bases aligning to TRBD2. V dropped 3 bases and J dropped 2; count of bases not matched to a gene: 8. From germline, CDR1 is SGDLS and CDR2 YYNGEE. The CDR3 loop spans 17 amino acids. This chain's CDR3 is CASSGNSGSTNTGELFF. The CDR3 DNA reads TGTGCCAGCAGCGGTAATAGCGGGAGTACAAACACCGGGGAGCTGTTTTTT.

This rearrangement joins TRBV7-3 to TRBJ2-7; 9 bases are shared with TRBD1. The CDR3 sequence is 15 residues long. In germline, CDR1 is SGHTA, CDR2 FQGTGA. V gave up 5 bases and J gave up 1 base; unmatched junction bases: 6. In DNA form, the CDR3 reads TGTGCCAGCAGCCTAGGGACAGGGCTATCCTACGAGCAGTACTTC. Its translation is CASSLGTGLSYEQYF.

This chain uses TRBV6-6 with TRBJ2-3; TRBD2 matches at 7 bases. The CDR3 spans 16 residues. Trimming removed 3 bases from V and 2 bases from J; junction bases left unmatched: 8. The germline V gene has CDR1 MNHNY and CDR2 SVGAGI (reference sequence). As DNA, the CDR3 is TGTGCCAGCAGTTATGGTAGCGGGCCGATCACAGATACGCAGTATTTT. Protein product: CASSYGSGPITDTQYF.

The CDR3 DNA reads as TGTGCCAGCTCTCCGGGACATGGAGGCGATCAGCCCCAGCATTTT. This encodes CASSPGHGGDQPQHF. The V gene is TRBV18, the J gene TRBJ1-5; maybe TRBD1 (6 bases). V shed 6 bases and J shed 5 bases, with 17 bases lying between them. Germline values: CDR1 KGHSH, CDR2 LQKENI. The CDR3 contains 15 residues.

The V and J genes are TRBV5-1 and TRBJ2-1, with 10 bases that match TRBD1. The germline gives CDR1 SGHRS, CDR2 YFSETQ. The CDR3 is 16 amino acids. With V trimmed by 3 bases and J by 4 bases, 7 bases remained unmatched. Here the CDR3 DNA reads TGCGCCAGCAGCTCGAGGACAGGGGGGCAATACAATGAGCAGTTCTTC. This gives the protein CASSSRTGGQYNEQFF.

In DNA, the CDR3 is TGCGCCAGCAGCGGTCAGGGGGCGACTGAAAAACTGTTTTTT. This translates into CASSGQGATEKLFF. This chain connects TRBV5-1 to TRBJ1-4; 8 bases agree with TRBD1. The CDR3 sequence is 14 residues long. The V gene's germline CDR1 is SGHRS and CDR2 YFSETQ. Trimming at V came to 4 bases and at J to 7 bases, leaving 6 bases not matched to a gene.

The genes are TRBV18 and TRBJ2-1, with a possible D match to TRBD2 (6 bases). Germline V gene data show CDR1 as KGHSH and CDR2 as LQKENI. V dropped 1 base and J dropped 5 bases, with 12 bases sitting between them. CDR3 size: 15 residues. DNA of the CDR3: TGTGCCAGCTCACCACGGGCTAGCGTGGACAATGAGCAGTTCTTC. Its translation is CASSPRASVDNEQFF.

This chain uses TRBV6-5 with TRBJ2-1; D not resolved. The ends were cut back, 0 bases at V and 2 bases at J, with 8 bases in the middle. CDR3 length equals 15 residues. CDR1 is MNHEY and CDR2 is SVGAGI in the germline V gene. The CDR3 coding sequence is TGTGCCAGCAGTTACTCTTTTGCAGCCTACAATGAGCAGTTCTTC. It codes for CASSYSFAAYNEQFF.

This chain joins TRBV6-5 and TRBJ1-2, with 9 bases aligning to TRBD1. The germline gives CDR1 MNHEY, CDR2 SVGAGI. The CDR3 totals 15 residues. V lost 3 bases to trimming and J lost 8 bases; unmatched junction nucleotides: 10. CDR3 DNA: TGTGCCAGCAGTTATGGGACAGGGATTATGATCGGCTACACCTTC. It translates to CASSYGTGIMIGYTF.

The CDR3 nucleotides read TGTGCCAGCAGCCCATCACGGGGGAACTATGGCTACACCTTC. Residues: CASSPSRGNYGYTF. The gene calls are TRBV9 and TRBJ1-2, with a weak D call TRBD1 (5 bases). The CDR3 is 14 residues long. V was clipped by 4 bases and J by 2 bases, with 12 bases between them. Germline V gene sequence: CDR1 SGDLS, CDR2 YYNGEE.

The V call is TRBV28, the J call TRBJ2-3, with a tentative D call TRBD2 (6 bases). Trimming took off 10 bases at V and 3 bases at J, with 17 bases between the two ends. The CDR3 sequence is 14 residues long. Per the germline V gene, CDR1 is MDHEN and CDR2 is SYDVKM. The CDR3 DNA follows: TGTGCCACCTCGGGGGACCCTTGGACAGATACGCAGTATTTT. This translates into CATSGDPWTDTQYF.

The chain employs TRBV5-6 and TRBJ2-2; D gene uncertain. The CDR3 has 14 residues. V was shortened by 0 bases and J by 8 bases, with 11 bases between the two germline ends. Germline loops: CDR1 SGHDT, CDR2 YYEEEE. Here the CDR3 reads CASSLEPGSGELFF. The CDR3 bases are TGTGCCAGCAGCTTGGAACCCGGTTCGGGGGAGCTGTTTTTT.

This chain joins TRBV7-9 and TRBJ2-7, with D possibly being TRBD2 (5 bases). This CDR3 comprises 17 residues. Germline-derived CDR1 and CDR2 are SEHNR and FQNEAQ (reference sequence). The V end was cut by 3 bases, the J end by 1 base, with 19 bases between. CDR3 nucleotide sequence: TGTGCCAGCAGCTTCCCCTCGGGGAAATATCAATCCTACGAGCAGTACTTC. Translated: CASSFPSGKYQSYEQYF.

The chain carries TRBV5-6 and TRBJ1-2; D uncertain. Deletions cut 7 bases from V and 0 bases from J, with 10 bases between. The CDR3 is 13 amino acids. Looked up from germline, CDR1 is SGHDT and CDR2 is YYEEEE. CDR3 protein: CASGRTTNYGYTF. The CDR3 nucleotides read TGTGCCAGCGGACGGACTACTAACTATGGCTACACCTTC.

The J gene is TRBJ2-5, the V gene TRBV10-1; 7 positions match TRBD1. The germline V gene has CDR1 WNHNN and CDR2 SYGVQD (reference sequence). The CDR3 has 15 residues. Trimming at V came to 2 bases and at J to 2 bases, leaving 5 bases not matched to a gene. The CDR3 region has the DNA TGCGCCAGCAGTGAGCACAGGGGCGATCAAGAGACCCAGTACTTC. Its protein product is CASSEHRGDQETQYF.

This clone was detected once. V is TRBV2 and J is TRBJ2-7; unclear D gene. Trimming pared 8 bases from V and 6 bases from J, leaving 17 bases between. Germline lookup yields CDR1 SNHLY and CDR2 FYNNEI. This CDR3 region has 13 residues. The CDR3 nucleotides are TGTGCCAGCCGGCGAGAGGATTCTGCCGAGCAGTACTTC. This gives the protein CASRREDSAEQYF.

The chain uses TRBV6-5 and TRBJ1-1, with unresolved D. This CDR3 has 15 amino acids. Germline assignment: CDR1 MNHEY and CDR2 SVGAGI. Trimming cost V 2 bases and J 1 base, with 11 bases left between them. CDR3 in amino acids: CASSYEVGRNTEAFF. CDR3 nucleotides: TGTGCCAGCAGTTACGAGGTGGGGAGGAACACTGAAGCTTTCTTT.

The CDR3 sequence is CASSQVRRGTNEKLFF. CDR3 in DNA: TGTGCCAGCAGCCAAGTCCGAAGGGGGACTAATGAAAAACTGTTTTTT. J is TRBJ1-4 and V is TRBV4-2; weak D call: TRBD1 (6 bases). The CDR3 contains 16 residues. The V gene lost 1 base and the J gene lost 2 bases, with 11 bases spanning the gap. CDR1 and CDR2 from the germline V gene are LGHNA and YNFKEQ.

The V gene is TRBV18, the J gene TRBJ2-1, with D possibly being TRBD1 (5 bases). The CDR3 covers 14 residues. Trimming removed 5 bases at V and 6 bases at J, with 14 bases between. Per the germline V gene, CDR1 is KGHSH and CDR2 is LQKENI. The CDR3 DNA reads TGTGCCAGCTCATCCGGCCCCCAGGGCAATGAGCAGTTCTTC. Its translation: CASSSGPQGNEQFF.

The rearrangement joins TRBV10-2 to TRBJ1-6; D is undetermined. Germline loops: CDR1 WSHSY, CDR2 SAAADI. Deletions cut 3 bases from V and 0 bases from J, with 6 bases between. The CDR3 length is 15 residues. CDR3 sequence (DNA): TGCGCCAGCAGTGACAGAAGCTCCTATAATTCACCCCTCCACTTT. Translation: CASSDRSSYNSPLHF.

The chain is built from TRBV2 and TRBJ1-1; unclear D gene. Trimming pared 5 bases from V and 4 bases from J, leaving 8 bases between. Germline V gene data show CDR1 as SNHLY and CDR2 as FYNNEI. The CDR3 loop spans 12 amino acids. The CDR3 DNA follows: TGTGCCAGCAGTCAACGAGGCACTGAAGCTTTCTTT. Translated, it gives CASSQRGTEAFF.

The chain combines TRBV5-4 with TRBJ2-1; TRBD2 is a possible D gene (5 bases). The CDR3 sequence is 15 residues long. The germline V gene has CDR1 SGHNT and CDR2 YYREEE (reference sequence). V was clipped by 4 bases and J by 2 bases, with 13 bases between them. In DNA form, the CDR3 reads TGTGCCAGCAGCCGCCTCGAGGGCCCCTACAATGAGCAGTTCTTC. As protein: CASSRLEGPYNEQFF.

V and J are TRBV28 and TRBJ2-7; no firm D call. V lost 7 bases to trimming and J lost 2 bases, with 18 bases between them. The CDR3 consists of 15 residues. The germline gives CDR1 MDHEN, CDR2 SYDVKM. CDR3: CASIGQTYEAYEQYF. The DNA for the CDR3 is TGTGCCAGCATCGGTCAAACCTACGAGGCCTACGAGCAGTACTTC. The complete variable domain, with remaining parts taken from reference TRBV28 and TRBJ2-7, reads DVKVTQSSRYLVKRTGEKVFLECVQDMDHENMFWYRQDPGLGLRLIYFSYDVKMKEKGDIPEGYSVSREKKERFSLILESASTNQTSMYLCASIGQTYEAYEQYFGPGTRLTVT.